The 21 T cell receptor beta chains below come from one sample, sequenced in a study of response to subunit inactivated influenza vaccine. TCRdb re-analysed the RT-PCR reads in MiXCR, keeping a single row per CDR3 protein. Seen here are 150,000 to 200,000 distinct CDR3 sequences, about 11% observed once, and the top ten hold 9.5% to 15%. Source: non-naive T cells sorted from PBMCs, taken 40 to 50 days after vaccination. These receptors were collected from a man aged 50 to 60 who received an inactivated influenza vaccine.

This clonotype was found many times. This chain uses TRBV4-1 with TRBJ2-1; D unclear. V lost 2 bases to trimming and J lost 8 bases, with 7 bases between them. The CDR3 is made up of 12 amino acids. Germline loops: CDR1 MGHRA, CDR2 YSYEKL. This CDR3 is CASSQTNHEQFF. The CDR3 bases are TGCGCCAGCAGCCAAACAAATCATGAGCAGTTCTTC.

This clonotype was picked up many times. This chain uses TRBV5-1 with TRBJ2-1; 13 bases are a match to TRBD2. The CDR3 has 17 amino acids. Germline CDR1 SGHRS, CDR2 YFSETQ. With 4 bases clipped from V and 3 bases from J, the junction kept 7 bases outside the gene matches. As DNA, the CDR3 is TGCGCCAGCAGCCTAACTGGGACTAGCGGGAACTACAATGAGCAGTTCTTC. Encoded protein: CASSLTGTSGNYNEQFF.

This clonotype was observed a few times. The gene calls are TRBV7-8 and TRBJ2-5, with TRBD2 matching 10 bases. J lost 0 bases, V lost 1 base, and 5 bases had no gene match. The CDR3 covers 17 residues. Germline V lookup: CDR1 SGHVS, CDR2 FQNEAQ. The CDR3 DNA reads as TGTGCCAGCAGCTTAGATGCTAGCGGGGGCTACCAAGAGACCCAGTACTTC. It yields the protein CASSLDASGGYQETQYF.

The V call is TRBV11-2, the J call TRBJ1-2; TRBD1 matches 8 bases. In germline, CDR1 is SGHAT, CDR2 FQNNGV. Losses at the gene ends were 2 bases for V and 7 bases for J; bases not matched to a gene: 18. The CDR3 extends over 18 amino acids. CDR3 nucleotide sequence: TGTGCCAGCAGCTTAAACTCTCCCCAAACAGGGGGTCTTCTTGGCTACACCTTC. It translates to CASSLNSPQTGGLLGYTF. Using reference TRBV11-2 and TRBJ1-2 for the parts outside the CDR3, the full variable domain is EAGVAQSPRYKIIEKRQSVAFWCNPISGHATLYWYQQILGQGPKLLIQFQNNGVVDDSQLPKDRFSAERLKGVDSTLKIQPAKLEDSAVYLCASSLNSPQTGGLLGYTFGSGTRLTVV.

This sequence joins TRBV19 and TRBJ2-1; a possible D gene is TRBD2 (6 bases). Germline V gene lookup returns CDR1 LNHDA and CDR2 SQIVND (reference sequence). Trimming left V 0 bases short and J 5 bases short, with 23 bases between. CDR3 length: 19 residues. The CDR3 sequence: CASSIDWSPGLGGNNEQFF. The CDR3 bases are TGTGCCAGTAGTATAGATTGGAGCCCGGGACTCGGGGGAAACAATGAGCAGTTCTTC.

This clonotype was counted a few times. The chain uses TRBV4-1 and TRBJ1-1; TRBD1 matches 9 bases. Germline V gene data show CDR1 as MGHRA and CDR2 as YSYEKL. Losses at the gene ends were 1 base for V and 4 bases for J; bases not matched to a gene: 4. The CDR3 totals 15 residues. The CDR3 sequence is CASSQAGTGTTEAFF. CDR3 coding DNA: TGCGCCAGCAGCCAAGCCGGGACAGGGACCACTGAAGCTTTCTTT.

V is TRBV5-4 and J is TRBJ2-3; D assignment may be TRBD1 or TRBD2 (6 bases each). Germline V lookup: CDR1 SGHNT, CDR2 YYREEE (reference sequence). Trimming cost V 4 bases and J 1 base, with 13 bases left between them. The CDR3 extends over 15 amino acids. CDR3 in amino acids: CASSGGRGGTDTQYF. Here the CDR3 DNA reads TGTGCCAGCAGCGGGGGGCGAGGGGGCACAGATACGCAGTATTTT.

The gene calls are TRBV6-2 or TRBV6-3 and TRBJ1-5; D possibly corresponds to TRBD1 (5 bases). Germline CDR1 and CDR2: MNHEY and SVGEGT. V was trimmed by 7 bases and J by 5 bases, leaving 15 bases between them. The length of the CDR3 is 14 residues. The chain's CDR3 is CASMGPAADQPQHF. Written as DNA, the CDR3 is TGTGCCAGCATGGGACCTGCCGCCGATCAGCCCCAGCATTTT.

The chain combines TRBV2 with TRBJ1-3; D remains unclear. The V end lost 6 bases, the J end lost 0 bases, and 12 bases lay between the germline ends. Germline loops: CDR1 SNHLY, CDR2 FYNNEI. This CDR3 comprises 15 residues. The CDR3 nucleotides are TGTGCCAGCAGGGACCAGCGGGTCTCTGGAAACACCATATATTTT. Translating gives CASRDQRVSGNTIYF.

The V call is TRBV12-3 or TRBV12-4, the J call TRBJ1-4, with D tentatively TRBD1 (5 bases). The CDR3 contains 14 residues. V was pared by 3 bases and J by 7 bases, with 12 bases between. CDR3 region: CASSLGGRREKLFF. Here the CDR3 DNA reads TGTGCCAGCAGTTTGGGGGGGAGGCGTGAAAAACTGTTTTTT.

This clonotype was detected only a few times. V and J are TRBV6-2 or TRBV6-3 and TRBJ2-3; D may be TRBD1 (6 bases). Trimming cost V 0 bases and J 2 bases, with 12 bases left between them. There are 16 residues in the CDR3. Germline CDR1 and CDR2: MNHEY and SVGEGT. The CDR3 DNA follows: TGTGCCAGCAGTTACTCTTACAGGGACCCCACAGATACGCAGTATTTT. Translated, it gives CASSYSYRDPTDTQYF.

The CDR3 DNA is TGTGCCAGCAGTTTACTACAGGGTCACCACGAGCAGTACTTC. As protein: CASSLLQGHHEQYF. The chain employs TRBV28 and TRBJ2-7; a weak D match, TRBD1 (6 bases). The CDR3 is 14 residues long. The V end lost 2 bases, the J end lost 5 bases, and 13 bases lay between the germline ends. The germline gives CDR1 MDHEN, CDR2 SYDVKM.

The CDR3 spells CASSQDRDPSTDTQYF. For the CDR3, the DNA is TGTGCCAGCAGCCAAGACCGGGACCCTAGCACAGATACGCAGTATTTT. The chain combines TRBV4-2 with TRBJ2-3; D may correspond to TRBD1 or TRBD2 (5 bases each). The V gene's germline CDR1 is LGHNA and CDR2 YNFKEQ. This CDR3 is 16 amino acids long. Trimming took off 0 bases at V and 0 bases at J, with 10 bases between the two ends.

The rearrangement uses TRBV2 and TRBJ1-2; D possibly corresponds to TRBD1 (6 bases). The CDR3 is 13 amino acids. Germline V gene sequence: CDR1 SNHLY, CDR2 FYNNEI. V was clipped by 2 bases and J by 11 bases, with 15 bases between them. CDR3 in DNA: TGTGCCAGCAGTGAATGGGGGCAGCCGAGGTACACCTTC. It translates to CASSEWGQPRYTF.

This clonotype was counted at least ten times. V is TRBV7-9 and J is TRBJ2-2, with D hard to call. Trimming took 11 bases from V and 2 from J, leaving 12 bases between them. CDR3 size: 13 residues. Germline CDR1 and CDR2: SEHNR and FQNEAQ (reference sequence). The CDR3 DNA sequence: TGTGCCCCAGGCGGCGGTAACACCGGGGAGCTGTTTTTT. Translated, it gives CAPGGGNTGELFF.

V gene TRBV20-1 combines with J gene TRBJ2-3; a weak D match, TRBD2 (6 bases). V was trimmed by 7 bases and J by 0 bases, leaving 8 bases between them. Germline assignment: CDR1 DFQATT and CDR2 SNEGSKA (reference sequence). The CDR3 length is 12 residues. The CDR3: CSGGDSTDTQYF. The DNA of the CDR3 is TGCAGTGGGGGGGATAGCACAGATACGCAGTATTTT.

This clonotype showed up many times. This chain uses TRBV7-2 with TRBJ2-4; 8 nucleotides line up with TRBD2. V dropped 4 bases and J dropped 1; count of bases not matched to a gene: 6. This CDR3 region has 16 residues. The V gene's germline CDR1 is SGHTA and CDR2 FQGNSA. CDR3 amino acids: CASSYSGGRAKNIQYF. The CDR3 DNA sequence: TGTGCCAGCAGCTATTCGGGGGGGCGGGCCAAAAACATTCAGTACTTC.

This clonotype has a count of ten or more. DNA for the CDR3: TGTGCCAGCATCGCCGGACAGGGGGCTTACAATGAGCAGTTCTTC. Protein: CASIAGQGAYNEQFF. This sequence joins TRBV12-3 or TRBV12-4 and TRBJ2-1, with 11 bases identical to TRBD1. The CDR3 length is 15 residues. Germline trimming cut 7 bases from V and 4 bases from J; bases unmatched to any gene: 6.

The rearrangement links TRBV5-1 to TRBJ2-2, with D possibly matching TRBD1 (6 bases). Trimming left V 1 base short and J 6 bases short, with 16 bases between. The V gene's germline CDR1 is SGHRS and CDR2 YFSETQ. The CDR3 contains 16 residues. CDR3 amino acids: CASSLWSQAGAGELFF. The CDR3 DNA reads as TGCGCCAGCAGCTTGTGGTCCCAGGCAGGGGCCGGGGAGCTGTTTTTT.

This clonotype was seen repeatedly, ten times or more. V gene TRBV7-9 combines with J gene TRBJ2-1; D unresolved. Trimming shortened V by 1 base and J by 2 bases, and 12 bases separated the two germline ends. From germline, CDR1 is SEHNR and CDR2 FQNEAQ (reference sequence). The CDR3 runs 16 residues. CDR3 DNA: TGTGCCAGCAGCTTAGATGGCCCTCGGGCCTACAATGAGCAGTTCTTC. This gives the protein CASSLDGPRAYNEQFF. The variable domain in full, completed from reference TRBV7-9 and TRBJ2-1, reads DTGVSQNPRHKITKRGQNVTFRCDPISEHNRLYWYRQTLGQGPEFLTYFQNEAQLEKSRLLSDRFSAERPKGSFSTLEIQRTEQGDSAMYLCASSLDGPRAYNEQFFGPGTRLTVL.

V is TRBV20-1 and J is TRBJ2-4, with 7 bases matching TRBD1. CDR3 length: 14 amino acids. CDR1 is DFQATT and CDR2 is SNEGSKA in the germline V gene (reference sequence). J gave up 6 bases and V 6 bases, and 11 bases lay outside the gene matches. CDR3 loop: CSAPEDRSGNIQYF. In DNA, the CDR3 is TGCAGTGCGCCCGAGGACAGGTCGGGAAACATTCAGTACTTC.